Described below is a single T cell receptor (beta chain) sequence and its context. Its antigen is unidentified. These data belong to a study of vaccination and CD4 T cells after COVID-19. Treatment specified: approximately 9-day PBMC culture with coronavirus spike peptide pools or control peptides (ViraFEST assay). Expanded clonotypes were found by TCR sequencing after peptide-pool stimulation (ViraFEST). It was after 9 to 11 days of culture that CD4+ T cells were isolated by negative selection. Trimming stripped 1 base from V and 4 bases from J, with 7 bases between. CDR1 and CDR2 (germline): MNHEY, SMNVEV (reference sequence). There are 13 residues in the CDR3. Sequenced with the Oncomine TCR Beta short-read assay was DNA taken from cultured CD4+ T cells. TCRdb re-derived calls from the PCR reads in MiXCR, one entry per CDR3 protein. This repertoire shows about 20,000 distinct CDR3 sequences, about four fifths found once; its top ten account for about 17%.

The source was CD4+ T cells from blood, cultured in vitro, collected after SARS-CoV-2 vaccination. This sequence was found in a human donor who received a COVID-19 vaccine. The rearrangement uses TRBV27 and TRBJ1-1; D is undetermined. CDR3 in amino acids: CASSLLLGTEAFF. For the CDR3, the DNA is TGTGCCAGCAGTTTATTGCTGGGCACTGAAGCTTTCTTT.